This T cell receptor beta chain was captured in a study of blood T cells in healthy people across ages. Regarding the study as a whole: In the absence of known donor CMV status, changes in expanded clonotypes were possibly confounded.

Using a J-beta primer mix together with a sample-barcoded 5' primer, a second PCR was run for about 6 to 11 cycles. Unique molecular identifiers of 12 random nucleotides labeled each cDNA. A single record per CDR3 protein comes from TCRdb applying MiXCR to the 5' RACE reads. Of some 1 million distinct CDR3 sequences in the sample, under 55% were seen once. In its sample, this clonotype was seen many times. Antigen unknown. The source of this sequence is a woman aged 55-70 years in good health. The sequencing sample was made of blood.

The CDR3 DNA is TGCGCCAGCGGTCCCGCGACAGGGTCCTCTGGGGCCAACGTCCTGACTTTC. Translated, it gives CASGPATGSSGANVLTF. V and J are TRBV4-1 and TRBJ2-6; the match to TRBD1 covers 7 bases. Germline V lookup: CDR1 MGHRA, CDR2 YSYEKL. With 8 bases clipped from V and 0 bases from J, the junction kept 10 bases outside the gene matches. The CDR3 is 17 amino acids.